This TCR beta chain originates from a study of blood T cell repertoires in COVID-19. On the study more broadly: T cells, B-cell-depleted T cells, or PBMCs supplied cDNA or gDNA.

The CDR3 is 14 amino acids. Germline CDR1 reads ENHRY; CDR2 reads SYGVKD. The ends lost 3 bases at V and 9 bases at J; junction bases unmatched: 5. Under the authors' procedure: By means of reference gene primer amplification, nucleated cell counts were estimated. TCRdb's table, derived via immunoSEQ multiplex PCR, lists solely in-frame clones and lacks some. Clone size and V and J calls were adopted from that table, with D and trimming inferred from the DNA. This sample has some 200,000 clones, with 70% to 90% found just once. The clonotype comes from an older woman with acute or convalescent COVID-19. The sequenced sample consisted of peripheral blood. The chain recombines TRBV10-3 with TRBJ1-6; 7 bases line up with TRBD1. CDR3 loop: CAISDRQGGSPLHF. CDR3 bases: TGTGCCATCAGTGATCGACAGGGTGGTTCACCCCTCCACTTT.